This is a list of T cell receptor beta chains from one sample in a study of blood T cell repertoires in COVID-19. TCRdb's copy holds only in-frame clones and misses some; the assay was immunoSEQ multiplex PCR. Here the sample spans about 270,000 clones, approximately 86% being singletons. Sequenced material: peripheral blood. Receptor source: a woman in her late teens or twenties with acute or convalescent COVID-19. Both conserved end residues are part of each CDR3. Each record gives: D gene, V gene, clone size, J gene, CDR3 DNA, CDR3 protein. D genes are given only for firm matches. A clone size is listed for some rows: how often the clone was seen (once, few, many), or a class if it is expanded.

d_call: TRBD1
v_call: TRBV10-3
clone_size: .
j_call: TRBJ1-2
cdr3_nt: TGTGCCATCAGTGACGGACAGGGGTTGGACTATGGCTACACCTTC
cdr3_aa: CAISDGQGLDYGYTF

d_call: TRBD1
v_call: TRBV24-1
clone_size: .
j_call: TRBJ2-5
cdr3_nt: TGTGCCACCAGTGACCGGGACAGGGCGTCAGAGACCCAGTACTTC
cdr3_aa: CATSDRDRASETQYF

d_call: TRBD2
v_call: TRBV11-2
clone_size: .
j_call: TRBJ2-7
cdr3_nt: TGTGCCAGCAGCTTAGCGGCCAGCGGGAGGGCCAACCCAAATTACGAGCAGTACTTC
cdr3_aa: CASSLAASGRANPNYEQYF

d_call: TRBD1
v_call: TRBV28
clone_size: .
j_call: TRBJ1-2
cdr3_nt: TGTGCCAGCAGGCCTCCGGGACAGTACGGCTACACCTTC
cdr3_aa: CASRPPGQYGYTF

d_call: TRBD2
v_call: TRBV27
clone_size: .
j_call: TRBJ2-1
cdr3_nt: TGTGCCAGCAGTTCCCCATCGGCTAGCGGGAACTTCGGTGCGGATGAGCAGTTCTTC
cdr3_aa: CASSSPSASGNFGADEQFF

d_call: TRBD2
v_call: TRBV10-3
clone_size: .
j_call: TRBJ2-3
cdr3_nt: TGTGCCGCCGGACTAGCGGGAAGTTTAGATACGCAGTATTTT
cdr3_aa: CAAGLAGSLDTQYF

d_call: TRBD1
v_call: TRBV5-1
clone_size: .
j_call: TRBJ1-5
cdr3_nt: TGCGCCAGCAGCAAAACCAGGGGGCTACGAGGGAGTCAGCCCCAGCATTTT
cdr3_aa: CASSKTRGLRGSQPQHF

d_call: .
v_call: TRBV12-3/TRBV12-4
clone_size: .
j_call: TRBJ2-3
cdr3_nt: TGTGCCAGCATGGGCCTAGGGGGTGATACGCAGTATTTT
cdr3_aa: CASMGLGGDTQYF

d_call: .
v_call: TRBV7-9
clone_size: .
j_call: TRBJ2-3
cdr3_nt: TGTGCCAGCAGTCCGACAGCTAGCACAGATACGCAGTATTTT
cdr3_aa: CASSPTASTDTQYF

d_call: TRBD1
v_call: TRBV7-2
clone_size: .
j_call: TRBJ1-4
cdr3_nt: TGTGCCAGCAGCTTATTCGGACAGGCTAATGAAAAACTGTTTTTT
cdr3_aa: CASSLFGQANEKLFF

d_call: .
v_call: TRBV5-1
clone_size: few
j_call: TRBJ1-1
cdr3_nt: TGCGCCAGCAGCTCAAACGGTTTCACTGAAGCTTTCTTT
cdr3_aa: CASSSNGFTEAFF

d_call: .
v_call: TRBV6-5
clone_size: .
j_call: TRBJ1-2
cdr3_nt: TGTGCCAGCAGCCGGCCCCCGGGTTTCATCTATGGCTACACCTTC
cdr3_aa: CASSRPPGFIYGYTF

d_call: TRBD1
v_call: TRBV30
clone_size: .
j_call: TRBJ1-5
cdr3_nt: TGTGCCTGGTCCGGGACAGGAAATCAGCCCCAGCATTTT
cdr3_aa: CAWSGTGNQPQHF

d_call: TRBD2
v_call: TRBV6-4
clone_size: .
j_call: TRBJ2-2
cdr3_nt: TGTGCCAGCAGTCCGCAGGGACTAGGCACCGGGGAGCTGTTTTTT
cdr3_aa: CASSPQGLGTGELFF

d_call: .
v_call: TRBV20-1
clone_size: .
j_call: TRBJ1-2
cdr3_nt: TGCAGTGCTAGAGGCGGCTATGGCTACACCTTC
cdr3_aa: CSARGGYGYTF

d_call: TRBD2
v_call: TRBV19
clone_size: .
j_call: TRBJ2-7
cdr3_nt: TGTGCCAGTAGTCCCCAAGCGGGACCTTCCTACGAGCAGTACTTC
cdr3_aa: CASSPQAGPSYEQYF

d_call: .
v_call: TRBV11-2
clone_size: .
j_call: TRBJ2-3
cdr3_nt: TGTGCCAGCAGCTTAGTTGCGGATGTTCAGCAGGGTACGCAGTATTTT
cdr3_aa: CASSLVADVQQGTQYF

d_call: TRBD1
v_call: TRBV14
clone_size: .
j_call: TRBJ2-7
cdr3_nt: TGTGCCAGCAGTGACAGGGCGTACGAGCAGTACTTC
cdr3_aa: CASSDRAYEQYF

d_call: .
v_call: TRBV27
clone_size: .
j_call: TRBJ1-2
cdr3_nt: TGTGCCAGCAGCCCTTACATCCTGGATGGCTACACCTTC
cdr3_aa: CASSPYILDGYTF

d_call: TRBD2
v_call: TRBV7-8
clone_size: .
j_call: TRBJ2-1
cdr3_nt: TGTGCCAGCAGCCGGACGGGGACTAGCGGCAACAATGAGCAGTTCTTC
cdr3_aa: CASSRTGTSGNNEQFF

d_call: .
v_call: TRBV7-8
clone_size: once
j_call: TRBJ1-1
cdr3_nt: TGTGCCAGCAGCGGGTTCTATCGGGGAGACTCTGAAGCTTTCTTT
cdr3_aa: CASSGFYRGDSEAFF

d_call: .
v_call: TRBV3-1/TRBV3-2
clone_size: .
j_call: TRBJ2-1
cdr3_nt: TGTGCCAGCAGCCAAGGTTCAAATGAGCAGTTCTTC
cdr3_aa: CASSQGSNEQFF

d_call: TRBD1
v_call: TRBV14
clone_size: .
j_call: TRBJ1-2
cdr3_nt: TGTGCCAGCAGCCAAGAGCGGGGCGGGACAGGGAGTTTTGGCTACACCTTC
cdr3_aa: CASSQERGGTGSFGYTF

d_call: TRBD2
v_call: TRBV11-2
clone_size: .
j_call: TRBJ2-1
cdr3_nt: TGTGCCAGCAGCCAATACCAGCTAGCGGGCAATGAGCAGTTCTTC
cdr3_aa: CASSQYQLAGNEQFF

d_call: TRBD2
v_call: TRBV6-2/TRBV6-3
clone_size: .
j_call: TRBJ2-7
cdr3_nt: TGTGCCAGCAGTTACATTACTAGCGCCTCCTACGAGCAGTACTTC
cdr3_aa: CASSYITSASYEQYF

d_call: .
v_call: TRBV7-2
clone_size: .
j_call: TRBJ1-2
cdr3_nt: TGTGCCAGCAGCCCCGGACAGAACCTTGAGGGCTACACCTTC
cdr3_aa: CASSPGQNLEGYTF

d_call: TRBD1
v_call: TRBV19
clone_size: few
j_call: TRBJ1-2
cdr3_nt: TGTGCCAGTAGGGGACAGGGGACTAATGGCTACACCTTC
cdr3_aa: CASRGQGTNGYTF

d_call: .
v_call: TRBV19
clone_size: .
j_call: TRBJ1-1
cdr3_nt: TGTGCCAGTAGTACAATCCCCCTGGGGCAGTGGGGCACTGAAGCTTTCTTT
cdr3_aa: CASSTIPLGQWGTEAFF

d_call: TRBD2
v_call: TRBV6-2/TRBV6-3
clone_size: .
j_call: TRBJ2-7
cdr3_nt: TGTGCCAGCAGTTACTCGAATCTAGCGGGATTCGGTTGGGAGCAGTACTTC
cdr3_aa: CASSYSNLAGFGWEQYF

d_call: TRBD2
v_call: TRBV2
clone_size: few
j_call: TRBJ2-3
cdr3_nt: TGTGCCAGCAGCGCCGGGACTACCACAGATACGCAGTATTTT
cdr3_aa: CASSAGTTTDTQYF

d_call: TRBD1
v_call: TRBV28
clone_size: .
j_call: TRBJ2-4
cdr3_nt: TGTGCCAGCAGCCCTGACAGGGGGCGACATCGGCTGGCCAAAAACATTCAGTACTTC
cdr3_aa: CASSPDRGRHRLAKNIQYF

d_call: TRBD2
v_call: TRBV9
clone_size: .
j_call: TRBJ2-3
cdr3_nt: TGTGCCAGCAGCCCACGGACTAGCGGGAGAAAAGATACGCAGTATTTT
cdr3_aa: CASSPRTSGRKDTQYF

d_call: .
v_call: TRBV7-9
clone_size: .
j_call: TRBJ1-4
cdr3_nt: TGTGCCAGCAGCCTGGGTAGCGCCACTAATGAAAAACTGTTTTTT
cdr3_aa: CASSLGSATNEKLFF

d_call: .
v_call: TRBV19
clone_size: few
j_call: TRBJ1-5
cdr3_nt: TGTGCCAGTACCGCGGGTCTCCTCAATCAGCCCCAGCATTTT
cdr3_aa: CASTAGLLNQPQHF

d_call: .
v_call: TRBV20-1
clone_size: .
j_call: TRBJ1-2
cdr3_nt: TGCAGTGCTAGTCACCCGGGTGGGCAGGTTTCCAGGGCGGGCTACACCTTC
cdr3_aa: CSASHPGGQVSRAGYTF

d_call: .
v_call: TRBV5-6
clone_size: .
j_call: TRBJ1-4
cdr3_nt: TGTGCCAGCAGCTTGGTGGCAGGGTCGAATGAAAAACTGTTTTTT
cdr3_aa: CASSLVAGSNEKLFF

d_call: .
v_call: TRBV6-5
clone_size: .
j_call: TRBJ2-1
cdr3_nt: TGTGCCAGCAGCAATCTTCCCCAGGGTGCCAATGAGCAGTTCTTC
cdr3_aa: CASSNLPQGANEQFF

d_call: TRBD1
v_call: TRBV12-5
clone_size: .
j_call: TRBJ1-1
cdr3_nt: TGTGCTAGTGGTTCAAGGACAGGGGGGAACACTGAAGCTTTCTTT
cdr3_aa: CASGSRTGGNTEAFF

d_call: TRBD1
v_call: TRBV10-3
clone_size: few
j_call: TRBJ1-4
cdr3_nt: TGTGCCATCAGCGACAGGGGGAGGACGTCTAATGAAAAACTGTTTTTT
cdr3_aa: CAISDRGRTSNEKLFF

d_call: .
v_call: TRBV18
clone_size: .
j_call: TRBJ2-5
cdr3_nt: TGTGCCAGCTCACCAATGGCGGACCAAGAGACCCAGTACTTC
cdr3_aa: CASSPMADQETQYF

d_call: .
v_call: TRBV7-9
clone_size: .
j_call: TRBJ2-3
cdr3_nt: TGTGCCAGTGGAGCGACTAGGGTCACAGATACGCAGTATTTT
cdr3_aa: CASGATRVTDTQYF

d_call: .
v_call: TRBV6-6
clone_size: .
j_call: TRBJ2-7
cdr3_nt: TGTGCCAGCAGTCGCCAAAGTGTACGGACTTCCTACGAGCAGTACTTC
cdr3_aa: CASSRQSVRTSYEQYF

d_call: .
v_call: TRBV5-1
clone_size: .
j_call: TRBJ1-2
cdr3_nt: TGCGCCAGCAGCGTGGCGGGGAACTATGGCTACACCTTC
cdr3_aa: CASSVAGNYGYTF

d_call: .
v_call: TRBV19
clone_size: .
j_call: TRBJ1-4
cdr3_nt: TGTGCCAGTAGTATAGTGAGGGCAACTAATGAAAAACTGTTTTTT
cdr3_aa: CASSIVRATNEKLFF

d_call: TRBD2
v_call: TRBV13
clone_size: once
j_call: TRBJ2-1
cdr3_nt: TGTGCCAGCAGTTATGGACTAGCGGGAGTCTCCTACAATGAGCAGTTCTTC
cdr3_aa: CASSYGLAGVSYNEQFF

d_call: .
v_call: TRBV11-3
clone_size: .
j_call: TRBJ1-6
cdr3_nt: TGTGCCAGCAGCTTGAGCCCAAATTCACCCCTCCACTTT
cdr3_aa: CASSLSPNSPLHF

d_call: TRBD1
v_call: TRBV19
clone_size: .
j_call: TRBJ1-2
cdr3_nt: TGTGCCAGTATTAATCAGGGGGCGCGTGGCTACACCTTC
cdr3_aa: CASINQGARGYTF

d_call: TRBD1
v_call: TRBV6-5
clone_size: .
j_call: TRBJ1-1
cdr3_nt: TGTGCCAGCAGTTACTCAGGGACAGTGAACACTGAAGCTTTCTTT
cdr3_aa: CASSYSGTVNTEAFF